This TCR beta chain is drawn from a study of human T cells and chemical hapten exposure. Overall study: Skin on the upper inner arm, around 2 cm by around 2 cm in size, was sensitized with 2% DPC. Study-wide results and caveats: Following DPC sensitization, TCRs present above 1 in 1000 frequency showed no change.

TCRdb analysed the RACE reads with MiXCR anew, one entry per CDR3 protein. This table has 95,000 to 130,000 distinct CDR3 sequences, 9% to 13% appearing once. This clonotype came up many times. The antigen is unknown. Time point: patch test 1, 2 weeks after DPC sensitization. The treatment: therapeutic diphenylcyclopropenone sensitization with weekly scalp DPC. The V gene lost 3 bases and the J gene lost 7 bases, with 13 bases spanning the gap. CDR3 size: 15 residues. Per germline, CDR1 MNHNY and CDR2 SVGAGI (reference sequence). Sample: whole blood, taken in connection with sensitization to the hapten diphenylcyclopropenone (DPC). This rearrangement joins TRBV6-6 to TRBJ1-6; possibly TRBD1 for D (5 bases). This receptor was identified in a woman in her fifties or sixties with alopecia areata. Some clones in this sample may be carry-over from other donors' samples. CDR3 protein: CASSYGGTANSPLHF. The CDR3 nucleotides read TGTGCCAGCAGTTATGGCGGGACGGCCAATTCACCCCTCCACTTT.